This T cell receptor beta chain was found in a study of blood T cell repertoires in COVID-19. Study details: Donors in the United States, Italy and Spain gave samples during acute or convalescent COVID-19. Sources were T cells, B-cell-depleted T cells, or PBMCs; the material itself was cDNA or gDNA.

Sequenced by immunoSEQ multiplex PCR; TCRdb stores in-frame clones only, minus some. Seen here are 130,000 to 150,000 clones, approximately 90% observed once, and the top ten hold roughly 4%. V was clipped by 0 bases and J by 12 bases; unmatched bases: 14. CDR1 and CDR2 (germline): GTSNPN, SVGIG (reference sequence). There are 18 residues in the CDR3. V and J are TRBV30 and TRBJ2-1; 16 nucleotides match TRBD2. The clonotype was recovered from a woman aged 40 to 55 with acute or convalescent COVID-19. Sequenced: peripheral blood. CDR3 sequence: CAWSVWVAKGLAGGRQFF. The CDR3 nucleotides read TGTGCCTGGAGTGTATGGGTCGCCAAGGGACTAGCGGGAGGGCGGCAGTTCTTC.